This TCR beta chain was sequenced for a study of tumor-infiltrating lymphocytes in primary liver carcinoma. Researchers generated TCR beta cDNA from 500 ng of total RNA, relying on a constant-region primer. Slightly modified ARM-PCR, run as three nested multiplex PCR rounds, produced the TCR beta libraries. It was with TRBV1-TRBV30 forward primers and a C-beta reverse primer that the first two PCR rounds were run, at about 9 cycles each. TCRdb independently ran MiXCR on the multiplex PCR reads; one entry per CDR3 protein. The data contain some 94,000 distinct CDR3 sequences, almost 70% of them singletons. There are 16 residues in the CDR3. Germline CDR1 and CDR2: MNHEY and SVGAGI. This clonotype was observed a single time. The junction does not match germline at one end; this may be a read error. Taking about 17-32 mg of unsorted bulk tissue, the authors co-extracted RNA and DNA.

The sequenced sample was liver tumor tissue from sampling region 5. Specified subset: tumor region T5, tumor centre. This TCR derives from a woman aged 55-75 years with primary liver carcinoma and hepatitis B virus infection. The V call is TRBV6-5, the J call TRBJ2-7, with TRBD1 identical over 8 bases. In DNA, the CDR3 is TGTGCCAGCAGTTACTCAGACGGGCAGGGGGCCTACGATCAGTATTTC. Translated, it gives CASSYSDGQGAYDQYF.